Listed here are 4 T cell receptor beta chains from one sample, sequenced in a study of glioma-infiltrating T cells. The iRepertoire nested amplicon-rescue multiplex PCR amplified TCR alpha and beta CDR3s from RNA. TCRdb re-derived calls from the multiplex PCR reads in MiXCR, one entry per CDR3 protein. The data show 400,000 or so distinct CDR3 sequences, with roughly two fifths seen just once and more than 10% held by the top ten. The sequenced sample consisted of glioma tissue, nonneoplastic brain tissue, or PBMCs (not recorded which). The receptors stem from a human donor with low-grade glioma or glioblastoma, undergoing nonglioma brain surgery, or in good health (not recorded which).

The V call is TRBV6-2 or TRBV6-3, the J call TRBJ2-7; 9 nucleotides agree with TRBD2. Per germline, CDR1 MNHEY and CDR2 SVGEGT. The J segment lost 4 bases and the V segment lost 6 bases, leaving 13 bases of the junction unmatched. The CDR3 totals 16 residues. The CDR3 bases are TGTGCCAGCAGAGAAAGCACGACTAGCGGCACTTACGAGCAGTACTTC. The encoded protein is CASRESTTSGTYEQYF.

This CDR3 reads CASSIAEGRWNEQFF. Written as DNA, the CDR3 is TGTGCCAGTAGTATAGCGGAGGGCCGGTGGAATGAGCAGTTCTTC. The chain uses TRBV19 and TRBJ2-1; the D gene is possibly TRBD2 (6 bases). Per germline, CDR1 LNHDA and CDR2 SQIVND (reference sequence). Trimming pared 1 base from V and 7 bases from J, leaving 14 bases between. The CDR3 loop spans 15 amino acids.

V usage is TRBV10-3 and J usage is TRBJ1-3; maybe TRBD1 (5 bases). The germline V gene encodes CDR1 ENHRY and CDR2 SYGVKD. Trimming took off 5 bases at V and 6 bases at J, with 11 bases between the two ends. This CDR3 is 13 amino acids long. Here the CDR3 DNA reads TGTGCCATCAGTTGGGACGTACTAAACACCATATATTTT. This translates into CAISWDVLNTIYF.

This clonotype has a handful of counts. The rearrangement links TRBV27 to TRBJ2-3; 9 bases match TRBD2. V shed 1 base and J 6 bases; nucleotides not matched to a gene: 5. CDR1 and CDR2 from the germline V gene are MNHEY and SMNVEV (reference sequence). There are 15 residues in the CDR3. The CDR3 spells CASSLLAGELDTQYF. DNA for the CDR3: TGTGCCAGCAGTTTATTAGCGGGAGAATTGGATACGCAGTATTTT.